These 23 T cell receptor beta chains came from one sample sequenced in a study of cytomegalovirus exposure and HLA in healthy donors. The PCR had 60 Vbeta and 13 Jbeta primers. Clones were read by immunoSEQ multiplex PCR, and TCRdb kept only the in-frame ones, dropping some. This sample has roughly 150,000 clones, with roughly 77% found just once. What was sequenced was PBMCs. The receptors stem from a man between 18 and 29 years old in good health and CMV-seropositive.

This clone appeared a single time. Other nucleotide sequences from this sample produce the same CDR3. The chain uses TRBV7-2 and TRBJ2-7; D unresolved. CDR1 SGHTA and CDR2 FQGNSA come from the germline V gene. Trimming cost V 1 base and J 0 bases, with 7 bases left between them. CDR3 size: 14 residues. As DNA, the CDR3 is TGTGCCAGCAGCTTAGTGGGCAGCTCCTACGAGCAGTACTTC. Amino acids: CASSLVGSSYEQYF.

This clone was observed a few times. The chain carries TRBV5-1 and TRBJ1-2; 7 nucleotides align to TRBD1. Germline CDR1 SGHRS, CDR2 YFSETQ. The CDR3 contains 13 residues. With 1 base clipped from V and 8 bases from J, the junction kept 5 bases outside the gene matches. CDR3 protein: CASSLLAGGGYTF. The CDR3 region has the DNA TGCGCCAGCAGCTTGCTTGCAGGGGGGGGCTACACCTTC.

The CDR3, as DNA: TGTGCCGTACTACGGGAGGGGCCCCCCTCTGGTGGAAACACCATATATTTT. Amino acids: CAVLREGPPSGGNTIYF. This rearrangement joins TRBV7-9 to TRBJ1-3; D might be TRBD1 (5 bases). This CDR3 is built from 17 residues. Trimming stripped 11 bases from V and 3 bases from J, with 26 bases between. CDR1 and CDR2 from the germline V gene are SEHNR and FQNEAQ (reference sequence).

The chain carries TRBV30 and TRBJ2-5; possible D gene TRBD1, 5 bases. Deletions cut 0 bases from V and 2 bases from J, with 10 bases between. Germline CDR1 and CDR2: GTSNPN and SVGIG (reference sequence). The CDR3 totals 14 residues. The CDR3 DNA sequence: TGTGCCTGGAGTGTTATGACAGCACAAGAGACCCAGTACTTC. Its protein product is CAWSVMTAQETQYF.

The chain uses TRBV30 and TRBJ2-3; tentative D call: TRBD2 (6 bases). The germline CDR1 and CDR2 sequences are GTSNPN and SVGIG (reference sequence). This CDR3 comprises 14 residues. Trimming removed 5 bases from V and 4 bases from J, with 16 bases in between. The CDR3 is CAWSSLRGADTQYF. CDR3 sequence (DNA): TGTGCCTGGTCCTCACTGCGGGGTGCAGATACGCAGTATTTT.

The sample holds one count of this clone. Compared with germline, one end of the junction differs, possibly owing to a read error. The chain combines TRBV25-1 with TRBJ1-2; maybe TRBD1 (5 bases). Germline CDR1 is MGHDK and CDR2 is SYGVNS. The length of the CDR3 is 15 residues. CDR3 nucleotides: TGTGCCAGCAGTGAATGGGGAGGACAAAACTATGGCTACCCCTTC. Amino acid sequence: CASSEWGGQNYGYPF.

This clone was counted only a few times. The chain links TRBV5-5 to TRBJ1-1, with D unresolved. CDR1 and CDR2 from the germline V gene are SGHKS and YYEKEE (reference sequence). With 4 bases removed from V and 0 bases from J, the gap between germline ends came to 16 bases. This CDR3 is 16 amino acids long. The CDR3 bases are TGTGCCAGCAGCCCGCCGGGGTCGTACTTGAACACTGAAGCTTTCTTT. Protein sequence: CASSPPGSYLNTEAFF.

Written as DNA, the CDR3 is TGCGCCAGCAGCTTCAGGGAAACCGGGGAGCTGTTTTTT. Its translation is CASSFRETGELFF. This chain connects TRBV5-1 to TRBJ2-2; D perhaps matches TRBD1 (5 bases). Trimming shortened V by 2 bases and J by 5 bases, and 7 bases separated the two germline ends. The length of the CDR3 is 13 residues. The germline V gene has CDR1 SGHRS and CDR2 YFSETQ.

The chain links TRBV27 to TRBJ2-1; possible D gene TRBD2, 5 bases. Germline assignment: CDR1 MNHEY and CDR2 SMNVEV (reference sequence). CDR3 length: 17 amino acids. V lost 8 bases to trimming and J lost 10 bases, with 30 bases between them. The CDR3 DNA sequence: TGTGCCAGCTCAAGGTCCGGAGGTCCCCGAGTGGCCGAGGAGCAGTTCTTC. Protein product: CASSRSGGPRVAEEQFF.

V and J are TRBV7-9 and TRBJ2-7; TRBD1 is a possible D gene (6 bases). From germline, CDR1 is SEHNR and CDR2 FQNEAQ (reference sequence). The CDR3 is 15 residues long. Trimming left V 5 bases short and J 3 bases short, with 17 bases between. This chain's CDR3 is CASSPLRQVDYEQYF. CDR3 in DNA: TGTGCCAGCAGCCCACTGCGACAGGTCGACTACGAGCAGTACTTC.

The V call is TRBV7-2, the J call TRBJ2-1; D call uncertain. The germline V and J ends were trimmed by 5 bases and 8 bases, with 7 bases remaining between them. From germline, CDR1 is SGHTA and CDR2 FQGNSA. The CDR3 is 11 residues long. The CDR3 DNA sequence: TGTGCCAGCAGCCCCCTTTATGAGCAGTTCTTC. Translated, it gives CASSPLYEQFF.

CDR3: CASSDSIRDRAPTFF. The CDR3 DNA reads as TGTGCCAGCAGTGACTCGATCCGAGACAGGGCTCCTACTTTCTTT. The rearrangement joins TRBV6-4 to TRBJ1-1; 7 bases map to TRBD1. The CDR3 covers 15 residues. From germline, CDR1 is MRHNA and CDR2 SNTAGT. V shed 0 bases, J shed 12 bases, and the junction held 13 bases outside the gene matches.

This clone was recorded only once. The V and J genes are TRBV28 and TRBJ2-2; a weak D match, TRBD2 (5 bases). Germline V gene data show CDR1 as MDHEN and CDR2 as SYDVKM. Trimming took 4 bases from V and 1 from J, leaving 19 bases between them. The CDR3 totals 18 residues. CDR3 bases: TGTGCCAGCAGTTCTCCGGGGATAGGCGGCCAGAACACCGGGGAGCTGTTTTTT. Translated, it gives CASSSPGIGGQNTGELFF.

V and J are TRBV7-9 and TRBJ1-5; 7 nucleotides agree with TRBD1. CDR3 length equals 15 residues. Germline CDR1 SEHNR, CDR2 FQNEAQ (reference sequence). Trimming at V came to 5 bases and at J to 11 bases, leaving 15 bases not matched to a gene. The CDR3 coding sequence is TGTGCCAGCAGCCCGGGCGACAGGGTAGATACAGCCCAGCATTTT. Its protein is CASSPGDRVDTAQHF.

This chain connects TRBV28 to TRBJ1-5; TRBD1 might be the D (6 bases). Germline V gene data show CDR1 as MDHEN and CDR2 as SYDVKM. The V and J ends lost 9 bases and 2 bases respectively, with 8 bases between them. CDR3 length: 12 residues. The CDR3 region is CASWTGNQPQHF. In DNA form, the CDR3 reads TGTGCCAGTTGGACAGGCAATCAGCCCCAGCATTTT.

This chain connects TRBV27 to TRBJ2-5; D possibly corresponds to TRBD1 (5 bases). The J call may be faulty, since TRBJ2-7 better matches the DNA end. The CDR3 sequence is 13 residues long. The germline CDR1 and CDR2 sequences are MNHEY and SMNVEV (reference sequence). The DNA for the CDR3 is TGTGCCAGCAGTTCTAGGGGAAATTACGAGCAGTACTTC. Its protein product is CASSSRGNYEQYF.

The J gene is TRBJ2-1, the V gene TRBV28, with TRBD2 matching over 12 bases. V gave up 8 bases and J gave up 8 bases; unmatched junction bases: 13. Germline CDR1 and CDR2: MDHEN and SYDVKM. The CDR3 loop spans 16 amino acids. CDR3 bases: TGTGCCAGCTGCCCCGGAAAGGCTAGCGGGAGGGATGAGCAGTTCTTC. It specifies CASCPGKASGRDEQFF.

The V gene is TRBV15, the J gene TRBJ2-5; D is undetermined. Germline loops: CDR1 LNHNV, CDR2 YYDKDF (reference sequence). The CDR3 has 16 residues. Trimming shortened V by 0 bases and J by 3 bases, and 14 bases separated the two germline ends. The CDR3 DNA is TGTGCCACCAGCAGAGATTGGAGAGGCCAAAAAGAGACCCAGTACTTC. It is translated as CATSRDWRGQKETQYF.

J is TRBJ1-5 and V is TRBV19; D possibly corresponds to TRBD1 (6 bases). Trimming cost V 8 bases and J 6 bases, with 11 bases left between them. Germline lookup yields CDR1 LNHDA and CDR2 SQIVND (reference sequence). This CDR3 is 12 amino acids long. The CDR3 nucleotides are TGTGCCAGTGCAGGGGTGGGTCAGCCCCAGCATTTT. Protein: CASAGVGQPQHF. Combining the CDR3 with reference TRBV19 and TRBJ1-5 gives the whole variable domain DGGITQSPKYLFRKEGQNVTLSCEQNLNHDAMYWYRQDPGQGLRLIYYSQIVNDFQKGDIAEGYSVSREKKESFPLTVTSAQKNPTAFYLCASAGVGQPQHFGDGTRLSIL.

This clone was detected ten times or more. This sequence joins TRBV7-8 and TRBJ2-5, with a tentative D call TRBD2 (6 bases). V was cut by 6 bases and J by 2 bases, with 19 bases left in between. Germline assignment: CDR1 SGHVS and CDR2 FQNEAQ. The CDR3 runs to 16 residues. The CDR3 region is CASSRRIGGPQETQYF. In DNA form, the CDR3 reads TGTGCCAGCAGTCGAAGGATCGGAGGGCCTCAAGAGACCCAGTACTTC.

The chain uses TRBV27 and TRBJ2-1, with a weak D call TRBD2 (6 bases). V lost 11 bases and J lost 12, with 14 bases in between. The CDR3 runs 10 residues. Germline V gene data show CDR1 as MNHEY and CDR2 as SMNVEV (reference sequence). The CDR3 coding sequence is TGTGCCCCCAAAGGGAGGAGGCAGTTCTTC. It specifies CAPKGRRQFF.

The rearrangement uses TRBV27 and TRBJ1-2, with 7 bases identical to TRBD1. The CDR3 consists of 15 residues. The V gene's germline CDR1 is MNHEY and CDR2 SMNVEV (reference sequence). V trimming: 5 bases; J trimming: 4 bases; junction bases outside the gene matches: 10. CDR3 DNA sequence: TGTGCCAGCAGTGTTACAGGGGTGGGAGGCTATGGCTACACCTTC. Amino acid sequence: CASSVTGVGGYGYTF.

The chain carries TRBV7-2 and TRBJ2-6; D is ambiguous. The CDR3 has 18 amino acids. Per the germline V gene, CDR1 is SGHTA and CDR2 is FQGNSA. V was pared by 1 base and J by 0 bases, with 13 bases between. The CDR3 is CASSLVVRINSGANVLTF. The CDR3 bases are TGTGCCAGCAGCTTAGTTGTCAGAATAAACTCTGGGGCCAACGTCCTGACTTTC.